This T cell receptor beta chain comes out of a study of cytomegalovirus exposure and HLA in healthy donors. Trimming took 5 bases from V and 1 from J, leaving 11 bases between them. Looked up from germline, CDR1 is SGHTA and CDR2 is FQGTGA. This CDR3 is 15 amino acids long. Overall study results and limits: Most of the CMV-associated TCR beta chains (in a later analysis) appeared to be HLA-restricted.

The PCR employed 60 Vbeta primers together with 13 Jbeta primers. Measured with immunoSEQ multiplex PCR; TCRdb has only the in-frame clones, and not every one. The sample lists under 150,000 clones, around 83% occurring once. In this sample, this clone turned up a few times. As yet, its antigen is unknown. The chain has TRBV7-3 and TRBJ2-2; D may be TRBD2 (5 bases). The TCR was taken from a male donor in good health and CMV-seropositive. Sequenced sample: PBMCs. The CDR3 DNA is TGTGCCAGCAGCCCGGACGGACTGAACACCGGGGAGCTGTTTTTT. Translation gives CASSPDGLNTGELFF.